Listed here is a single TCR beta chain. Its target is not known. The sample comes from a study of T cell repertoires in cytomegalovirus infection. In the study overall: HLA-B-restricted CMV epitopes that are well studied, plus recently identified HLA-C-restricted ones, were used by the study. CMV infection and matching HLA type were both indicated by public TCR beta signatures.

MiXCR, applied by TCRdb to the reads, yields one record per CDR3 protein. The sample has just under 500,000 distinct CDR3 sequences, 30% to 40% seen once. V gave up 3 bases and J gave up 3 bases, with 12 bases separating them. The CDR3 covers 14 residues. In germline, CDR1 is SNHLY, CDR2 FYNNEI. General study findings and limits: Clonotype analysis showed dominance of the ex vivo response by HLA-C-restricted CMV-specific TCR beta clonotypes. Based on cumulative public TCR beta family frequency, carriers of CMV plus the relevant HLA were identified.

The source material was cultured PBMCs, sampled from culture after CMV antigen stimulation. The chain employs TRBV2 and TRBJ2-7; no clear D gene. The TCR was taken from a human donor in good health (CMV status not recorded). Some clones in this sample may be carry-over from other donors' samples. The CDR3 is CASSDNRSSYEQYV. CDR3 nucleotide sequence: TGTGCCAGCAGTGACAACAGATCGAGCTACGAGCAGTACGTC.